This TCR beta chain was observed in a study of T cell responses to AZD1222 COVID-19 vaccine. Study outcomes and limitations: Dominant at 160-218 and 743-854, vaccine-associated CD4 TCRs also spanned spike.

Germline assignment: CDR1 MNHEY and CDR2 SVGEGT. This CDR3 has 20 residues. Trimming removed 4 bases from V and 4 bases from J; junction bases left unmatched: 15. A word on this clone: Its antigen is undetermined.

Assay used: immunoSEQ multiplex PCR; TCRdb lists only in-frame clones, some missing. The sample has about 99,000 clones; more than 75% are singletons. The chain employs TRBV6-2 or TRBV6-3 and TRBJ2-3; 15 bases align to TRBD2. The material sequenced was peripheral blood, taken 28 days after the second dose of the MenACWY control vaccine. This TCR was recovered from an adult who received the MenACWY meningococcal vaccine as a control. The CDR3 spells CASSSPRTSGGADRADTQYF. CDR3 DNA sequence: TGTGCCAGCAGTTCGCCGCGGACTAGCGGGGGGGCTGATCGGGCAGATACGCAGTATTTT.